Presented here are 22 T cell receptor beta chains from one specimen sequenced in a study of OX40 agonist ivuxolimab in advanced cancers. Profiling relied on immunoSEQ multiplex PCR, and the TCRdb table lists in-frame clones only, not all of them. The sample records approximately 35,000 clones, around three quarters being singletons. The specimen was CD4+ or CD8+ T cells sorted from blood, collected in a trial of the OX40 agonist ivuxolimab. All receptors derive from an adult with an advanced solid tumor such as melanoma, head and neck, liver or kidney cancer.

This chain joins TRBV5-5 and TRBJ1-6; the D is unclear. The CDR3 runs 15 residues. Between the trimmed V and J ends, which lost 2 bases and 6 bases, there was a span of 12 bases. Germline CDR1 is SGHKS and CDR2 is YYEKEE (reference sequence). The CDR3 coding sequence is TGTGCCAGCAGCTTTGATAGAGCTCCTAATTCACCCCTCCACTTT. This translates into CASSFDRAPNSPLHF.

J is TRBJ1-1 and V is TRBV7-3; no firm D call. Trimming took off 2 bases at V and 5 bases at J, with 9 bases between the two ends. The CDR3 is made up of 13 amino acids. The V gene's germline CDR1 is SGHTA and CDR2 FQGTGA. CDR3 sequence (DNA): TGTGCCAGCAGCTTATGGAAACCTACTGAAGCTTTCTTT. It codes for CASSLWKPTEAFF.

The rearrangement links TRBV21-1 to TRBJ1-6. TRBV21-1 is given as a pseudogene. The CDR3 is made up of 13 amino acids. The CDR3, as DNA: TGTGCCAGCAGCAAGGGGACGCGCTCACCCCTCCACTTT. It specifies CASSKGTRSPLHF.

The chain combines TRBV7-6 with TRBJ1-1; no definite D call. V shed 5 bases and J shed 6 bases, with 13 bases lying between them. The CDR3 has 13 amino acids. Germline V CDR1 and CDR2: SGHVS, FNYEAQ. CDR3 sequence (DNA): TGTGCCAGCAGCCGACGACAAGCCTCTGAAGCTTTCTTT. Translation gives CASSRRQASEAFF.

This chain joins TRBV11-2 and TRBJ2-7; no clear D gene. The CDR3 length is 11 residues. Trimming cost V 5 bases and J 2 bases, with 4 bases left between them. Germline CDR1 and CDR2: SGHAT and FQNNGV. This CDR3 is CASSVTYEQYF. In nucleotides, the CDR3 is TGTGCCAGCAGCGTTACCTACGAGCAGTACTTC.

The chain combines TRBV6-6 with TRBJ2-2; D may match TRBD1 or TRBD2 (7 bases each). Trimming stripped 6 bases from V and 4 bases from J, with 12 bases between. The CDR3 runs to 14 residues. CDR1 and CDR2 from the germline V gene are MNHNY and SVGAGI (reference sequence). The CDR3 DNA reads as TGTGCCAGCAGACCAGGGGGGGGCACCGGGGAGCTGTTTTTT. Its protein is CASRPGGGTGELFF.

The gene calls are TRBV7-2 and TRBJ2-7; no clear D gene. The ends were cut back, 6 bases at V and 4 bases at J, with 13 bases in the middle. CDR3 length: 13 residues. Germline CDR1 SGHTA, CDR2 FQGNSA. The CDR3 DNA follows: TGTGCCAGCAGATACGGATCCAAGTACGAGCAGTACTTC. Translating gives CASRYGSKYEQYF.

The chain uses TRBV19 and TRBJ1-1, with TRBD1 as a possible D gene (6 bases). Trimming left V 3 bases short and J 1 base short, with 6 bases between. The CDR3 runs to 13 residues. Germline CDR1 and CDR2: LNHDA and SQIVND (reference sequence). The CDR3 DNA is TGTGCCAGTAGTATGGGACAGAACACTGAAGCTTTCTTT. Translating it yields CASSMGQNTEAFF.

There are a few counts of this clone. CDR3 amino acids: CASSSRGSSYNSPLHF. DNA for the CDR3: TGCGCCAGCAGCTCTCGGGGCTCCTCCTATAATTCACCCCTCCACTTT. The J gene is TRBJ1-6, the V gene TRBV5-1, with D possibly being TRBD1 (5 bases). Trimming pared 3 bases from V and 0 bases from J, leaving 10 bases between. The CDR3 length is 16 residues. Germline loops: CDR1 SGHRS, CDR2 YFSETQ.

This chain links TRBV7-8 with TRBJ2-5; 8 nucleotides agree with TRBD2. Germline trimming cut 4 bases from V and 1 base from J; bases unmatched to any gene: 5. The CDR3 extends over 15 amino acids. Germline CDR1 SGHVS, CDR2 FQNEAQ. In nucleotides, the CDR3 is TGTGCCAGCAGCTCCCCCGGGAGGGCCCAAGAGACCCAGTACTTC. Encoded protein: CASSSPGRAQETQYF.

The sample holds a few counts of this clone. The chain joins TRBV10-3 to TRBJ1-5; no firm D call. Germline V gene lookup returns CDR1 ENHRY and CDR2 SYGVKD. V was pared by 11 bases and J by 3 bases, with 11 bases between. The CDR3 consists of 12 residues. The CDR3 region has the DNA TGTGCCTCCTCGGTGGACAATCAGCCCCAGCATTTT. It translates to CASSVDNQPQHF.

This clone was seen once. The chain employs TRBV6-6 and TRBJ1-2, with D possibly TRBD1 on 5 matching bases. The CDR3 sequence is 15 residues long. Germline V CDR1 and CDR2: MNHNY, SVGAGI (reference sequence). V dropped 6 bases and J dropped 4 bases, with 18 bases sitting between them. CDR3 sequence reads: CASSLRPGTPYGYTF. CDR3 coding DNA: TGTGCCAGCAGCCTCCGTCCCGGGACCCCCTATGGCTACACCTTC.

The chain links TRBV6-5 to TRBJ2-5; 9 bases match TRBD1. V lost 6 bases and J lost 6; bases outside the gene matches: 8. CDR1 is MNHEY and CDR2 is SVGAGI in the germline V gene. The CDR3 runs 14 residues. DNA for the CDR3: TGTGCCAGCAGACAGGGGGCGGGTAGAAAGACCCAGTACTTC. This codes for CASRQGAGRKTQYF.

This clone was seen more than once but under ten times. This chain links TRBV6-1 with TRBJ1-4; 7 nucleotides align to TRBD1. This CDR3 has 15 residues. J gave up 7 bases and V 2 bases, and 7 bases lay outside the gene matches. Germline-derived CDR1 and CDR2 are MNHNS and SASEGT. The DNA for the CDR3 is TGTGCCAGCAGTGAATTGGGGACAGTTTCTGAAAAACTGTTTTTT. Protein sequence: CASSELGTVSEKLFF.

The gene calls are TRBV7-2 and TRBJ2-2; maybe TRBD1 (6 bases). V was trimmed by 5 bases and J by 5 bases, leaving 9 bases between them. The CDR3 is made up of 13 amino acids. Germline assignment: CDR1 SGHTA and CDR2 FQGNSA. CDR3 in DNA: TGTGCCAGCAGCCCACAGGGTACCGGGGAGCTGTTTTTT. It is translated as CASSPQGTGELFF. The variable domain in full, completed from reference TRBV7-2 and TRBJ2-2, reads GAGVSQSPSNKVTEKGKDVELRCDPISGHTALYWYRQSLGQGLEFLIYFQGNSAPDKSGLPSDRFSAERTGGSVSTLTIQRTQQEDSAVYLCASSPQGTGELFFGEGSRLTVL.

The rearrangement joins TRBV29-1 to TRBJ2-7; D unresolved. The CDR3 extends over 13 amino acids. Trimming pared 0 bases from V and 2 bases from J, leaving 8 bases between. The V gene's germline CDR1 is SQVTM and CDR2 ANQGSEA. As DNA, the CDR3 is TGCAGCGTTGAAGATCGGCGTACCTACGAGCAGTACTTC. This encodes CSVEDRRTYEQYF.

CDR3 DNA: TGTGCCAGCAGTTTAAGGAGGGAACCTAGCAATCAGCCCCAGCATTTT. Translation gives CASSLRREPSNQPQHF. The chain couples TRBV28 to TRBJ1-5; D not resolved. Trimming stripped 2 bases from V and 0 bases from J, with 11 bases between. CDR3 length equals 16 residues. Germline V gene data show CDR1 as MDHEN and CDR2 as SYDVKM.

In DNA form, the CDR3 reads TGCGCCAGCAGCCCGGATCCAGGGAAGAACTATGGCTACACCTTC. It translates to CASSPDPGKNYGYTF. The chain is built from TRBV5-1 and TRBJ1-2, with D tentatively TRBD1 (5 bases). The V gene lost 4 bases and the J gene lost 2 bases, with 15 bases spanning the gap. The CDR3 has 15 residues. CDR1 SGHRS and CDR2 YFSETQ come from the germline V gene.

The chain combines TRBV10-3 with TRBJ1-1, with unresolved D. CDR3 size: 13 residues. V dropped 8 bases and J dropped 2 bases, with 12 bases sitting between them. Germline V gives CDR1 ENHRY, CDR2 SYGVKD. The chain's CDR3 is CAIGREGNTEAFF. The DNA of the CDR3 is TGTGCCATCGGGCGGGAGGGCAACACTGAAGCTTTCTTT.

The chain's CDR3 is CASSSTSSPGNTIYF. CDR3 sequence (DNA): TGCGCCAGCAGCTCGACCTCTAGCCCTGGAAACACCATATATTTT. V usage is TRBV5-1 and J usage is TRBJ1-3, with unresolved D. The CDR3 spans 15 residues. V was pared by 3 bases and J by 2 bases, with 12 bases between. CDR1 is SGHRS and CDR2 is YFSETQ in the germline V gene.

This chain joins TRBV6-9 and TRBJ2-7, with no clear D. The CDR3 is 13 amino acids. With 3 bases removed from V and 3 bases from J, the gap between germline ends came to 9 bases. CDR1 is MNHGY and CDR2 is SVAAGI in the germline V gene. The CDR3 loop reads CASSYYDNYEQYF. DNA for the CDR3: TGTGCCAGCAGTTACTACGACAACTACGAGCAGTACTTC.

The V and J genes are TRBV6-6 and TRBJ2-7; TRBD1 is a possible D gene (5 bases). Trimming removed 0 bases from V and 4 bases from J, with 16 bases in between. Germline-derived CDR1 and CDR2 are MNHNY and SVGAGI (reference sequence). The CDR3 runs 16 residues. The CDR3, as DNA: TGTGCCAGCAGTTACTCGCCTTGGGGCAGGGCATACGAGCAGTACGTC. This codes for CASSYSPWGRAYEQYV.